A single sample is the source of the 29 T cell receptor beta chains below, sequenced in a study of shared clonotypes between healthy human individuals. The repertoire was sequenced with immunoSEQ multiplex PCR; TCRdb's copy has only in-frame clones and lacks some. The data show some 2.1 million clones, with 85% to 95% seen just once and more than 1.5% held by the top ten. Positive CCR7 selection of CD45RO-negative cells yielded the naive CD8 cells, and terminally differentiated effector memory CD45RA+ cells were excluded. The sequenced sample was naive CD8+ T cells from PBMCs. The receptors originated from a man aged 18-30 years in good health. Some clones in this sample may be carry-over from other donors' samples.

This chain connects TRBV28 to TRBJ2-5, with TRBD1 matching 12 bases. The V gene's germline CDR1 is MDHEN and CDR2 SYDVKM. CDR3 size: 19 residues. With 4 bases clipped from V and 1 base from J, the junction kept 13 bases outside the gene matches. The CDR3 spells CASSSHLIGTGGPQETQYF. Here the CDR3 DNA reads TGTGCCAGCAGTTCACACCTTATCGGGACAGGGGGCCCCCAAGAGACCCAGTACTTC.

This chain joins TRBV7-9 and TRBJ2-1; D possibly corresponds to TRBD2 (5 bases). The CDR3 contains 14 residues. Germline CDR1 SEHNR, CDR2 FQNEAQ (reference sequence). Trimming stripped 7 bases from V and 0 bases from J, with 10 bases between. The CDR3 DNA reads as TGTGCCAGCACGTTGCTAGCCTCCTACAATGAGCAGTTCTTC. The encoded protein is CASTLLASYNEQFF.

J is TRBJ1-2 and V is TRBV19; tentatively, D is TRBD1 (5 bases). Germline CDR1 reads LNHDA; CDR2 reads SQIVND (reference sequence). The V end was cut by 5 bases, the J end by 6 bases, with 16 bases between. The CDR3 loop spans 14 amino acids. The CDR3, as DNA: TGTGCCAGTAGTGGGCAGGGCGATGTGAATGGCTACACCTTC. It translates to CASSGQGDVNGYTF.

The rearrangement joins TRBV28 to TRBJ1-4; TRBD1 agrees at 8 bases. This CDR3 spans 17 amino acids. The V segment lost 2 bases and the J segment 6 bases; nucleotides outside the gene matches: 11. Germline lookup yields CDR1 MDHEN and CDR2 SYDVKM. CDR3 in amino acids: CASSLPPGTGGYEKLFF. The CDR3 bases are TGTGCCAGCAGTTTACCCCCAGGTACAGGGGGTTATGAAAAACTGTTTTTT. Filled out from reference TRBV28 and TRBJ1-4, the complete variable domain reads DVKVTQSSRYLVKRTGEKVFLECVQDMDHENMFWYRQDPGLGLRLIYFSYDVKMKEKGDIPEGYSVSREKKERFSLILESASTNQTSMYLCASSLPPGTGGYEKLFFGSGTQLSVL.

The chain has TRBV19 and TRBJ2-7, with 10 positions matching TRBD1. With V trimmed by 6 bases and J by 5 bases, 13 bases remained unmatched. Per the germline V gene, CDR1 is LNHDA and CDR2 is SQIVND (reference sequence). This CDR3 contains 16 residues. CDR3 amino acids: CASSPDRGRLGNEQYF. The CDR3 nucleotides are TGTGCCAGTAGCCCTGACAGGGGGCGTTTGGGCAACGAGCAGTACTTC.

CDR3 in DNA: TGCGCCAGCAGTGAGGGGACAGCTAATGAAAAACTGTTTTTT. Translation: CASSEGTANEKLFF. The chain uses TRBV10-1 and TRBJ1-4, with TRBD1 identical over 7 bases. The ends lost 2 bases at V and 3 bases at J; junction bases unmatched: 0. Germline assignment: CDR1 WNHNN and CDR2 SYGVQD (reference sequence). This CDR3 region has 14 residues.

This clone has only one observation. This chain's CDR3 is CAWSAPAGGRGSPLHF. In nucleotides, the CDR3 is TGTGCCTGGAGTGCCCCGGCCGGAGGGCGTGGATCACCCCTCCACTTT. The chain uses TRBV30 and TRBJ1-6; D not certain. Trimming removed 1 base from V and 10 bases from J, with 20 bases in between. Germline CDR1 GTSNPN, CDR2 SVGIG (reference sequence). The CDR3 extends over 16 amino acids. Full variable domain (outside the CDR3, taken from reference TRBV30 and TRBJ1-6): SQTIHQWPATLVQPVGSPLSLECTVEGTSNPNLYWYRQAAGRGLQLLFYSVGIGQISSEVPQNLSASRPQDRQFILSSKKLLLSDSGFYLCAWSAPAGGRGSPLHFGNGTRLTVT.

As DNA, the CDR3 is TGTGCCAGCAGCCCCTACGCGGGGCAGCGAAGTCACACTGAAGCTTTCTTT. As protein: CASSPYAGQRSHTEAFF. V usage is TRBV7-8 and J usage is TRBJ1-1, with D maybe TRBD1 (5 bases). Germline CDR1 reads SGHVS; CDR2 reads FQNEAQ. V was shortened by 5 bases and J by 3 bases, with 22 bases between the two germline ends. This CDR3 comprises 17 residues.

This rearrangement joins TRBV14 to TRBJ2-1; D may be TRBD2 (6 bases). The CDR3 extends over 16 amino acids. Germline V gene lookup returns CDR1 SGHDN and CDR2 FVKESK. Trimming took 4 bases from V and 7 from J, leaving 20 bases between them. The CDR3 region is CASSPLSGPTRNEQFF. The CDR3 DNA is TGTGCCAGCAGCCCCCTAAGCGGGCCGACAAGGAATGAGCAGTTCTTC.

V is TRBV19 and J is TRBJ2-5; D might be TRBD2 (6 bases). Between the trimmed V and J ends, which lost 6 bases and 4 bases, there was a span of 18 bases. There are 15 residues in the CDR3. The V gene's germline CDR1 is LNHDA and CDR2 SQIVND (reference sequence). The CDR3 nucleotides read TGTGCCAGTAGCCCCAAGACTAGACTGGGAGAGACCCAGTACTTC. This sequence encodes CASSPKTRLGETQYF. The full variable domain, in which reference TRBV19 and TRBJ2-5 provide the parts outside the CDR3, is DGGITQSPKYLFRKEGQNVTLSCEQNLNHDAMYWYRQDPGQGLRLIYYSQIVNDFQKGDIAEGYSVSREKKESFPLTVTSAQKNPTAFYLCASSPKTRLGETQYFGPGTRLLVL.

This chain links TRBV23-1 with TRBJ1-5; D may be TRBD1 (6 bases). TRBV23-1 is identified as an open reading frame with a role that is uncertain. CDR3 length equals 14 residues. The V and J ends lost 2 bases and 5 bases respectively, with 10 bases between them. The CDR3 region has the DNA TGCGCCAGCAGTCAAGGGACACCGGATCAGCCCCAGCATTTT. It yields the protein CASSQGTPDQPQHF.

V and J are TRBV30 and TRBJ2-6; D gene ambiguous. Trimming pared 3 bases from V and 0 bases from J, leaving 15 bases between. In germline, CDR1 is GTSNPN, CDR2 SVGIG (reference sequence). The CDR3 covers 17 residues. CDR3 region: CAWSPDGPPSGANVLTF. The CDR3 bases are TGTGCCTGGAGCCCCGATGGACCGCCCTCTGGGGCCAACGTCCTGACTTTC. Looking up the rest from reference TRBV30 and TRBJ2-6 gives the full variable domain: SQTIHQWPATLVQPVGSPLSLECTVEGTSNPNLYWYRQAAGRGLQLLFYSVGIGQISSEVPQNLSASRPQDRQFILSSKKLLLSDSGFYLCAWSPDGPPSGANVLTFGAGSRLTVL.

The chain carries TRBV25-1 and TRBJ1-5; D is perhaps TRBD1 (6 bases). The CDR3 extends over 13 amino acids. Trimming removed 4 bases from V and 2 bases from J, with 6 bases in between. CDR1 and CDR2 from the germline V gene are MGHDK and SYGVNS. The CDR3 here is CASSAGGNQPQHF. Here the CDR3 DNA reads TGTGCCAGCAGTGCAGGGGGCAATCAGCCCCAGCATTTT. The variable domain in full, with the rest retrieved from reference TRBV25-1 and TRBJ1-5, is EADIYQTPRYLVIGTGKKITLECSQTMGHDKMYWYQQDPGMELHLIHYSYGVNSTEKGDLSSESTVSRIRTEHFPLTLESARPSHTSQYLCASSAGGNQPQHFGDGTRLSIL.

The chain employs TRBV19 and TRBJ1-2; no clear D. This CDR3 has 14 residues. V gave up 1 base and J gave up 4 bases, with 10 bases separating them. Looked up from germline, CDR1 is LNHDA and CDR2 is SQIVND (reference sequence). The CDR3 DNA sequence: TGTGCCAGTAGTATAGTAGGGCTTGGCTATGGCTACACCTTC. Its protein product is CASSIVGLGYGYTF.

V and J are TRBV19 and TRBJ1-3, with 7 bases aligning to TRBD1. This CDR3 comprises 16 residues. Germline V gives CDR1 LNHDA, CDR2 SQIVND (reference sequence). Unmatched junction bases numbered 9, after V lost 6 bases and J lost 1 base. This chain's CDR3 is CASRTLAGQSGNTIYF. The DNA for the CDR3 is TGTGCCAGTAGGACCCTGGCGGGACAGTCTGGAAACACCATATATTTT. The variable domain in full, with the rest retrieved from reference TRBV19 and TRBJ1-3, is DGGITQSPKYLFRKEGQNVTLSCEQNLNHDAMYWYRQDPGQGLRLIYYSQIVNDFQKGDIAEGYSVSREKKESFPLTVTSAQKNPTAFYLCASRTLAGQSGNTIYFGEGSWLTVV.

The chain carries TRBV7-8 and TRBJ2-3; 12 nucleotides line up with TRBD2. From germline, CDR1 is SGHVS and CDR2 FQNEAQ. This CDR3 spans 16 amino acids. The J segment lost 1 base and the V segment lost 4 bases, leaving 3 bases of the junction unmatched. The CDR3 sequence is CASSSRLAGGTDTQYF. The CDR3 region has the DNA TGTGCCAGCAGCTCCCGACTAGCGGGGGGCACAGATACGCAGTATTTT.

A word on this clone: The sample holds other DNA sequences that translate to the same CDR3. The chain uses TRBV6-5 and TRBJ2-6; D not certain. The ends were cut back, 8 bases at V and 4 bases at J, with 6 bases in the middle. The CDR3 is made up of 12 amino acids. Per germline, CDR1 MNHEY and CDR2 SVGAGI. The CDR3 protein is CASGPGANVLTF. The CDR3 DNA reads TGTGCCAGCGGGCCGGGGGCCAACGTCCTGACTTTC.

The chain employs TRBV18 and TRBJ2-7; a weak D match, TRBD1 (5 bases). Germline CDR1 reads KGHSH; CDR2 reads LQKENI. The CDR3 totals 16 residues. V was pared by 2 bases and J by 3 bases, with 17 bases between. CDR3 nucleotides: TGTGCCAGCTCACCAGGTCCAGGGATGGTGGGCTACGAGCAGTACTTC. Translation gives CASSPGPGMVGYEQYF.

This clone was seen just once. The chain is built from TRBV15 and TRBJ2-7, with TRBD2 identical over 8 bases. Germline lookup yields CDR1 LNHNV and CDR2 YYDKDF (reference sequence). The CDR3 length is 13 residues. Trimming removed 9 bases from V and 0 bases from J; junction bases left unmatched: 4. The CDR3 spells CATRSGSSYEQYF. CDR3 nucleotides: TGTGCCACGCGGAGCGGGAGCTCCTACGAGCAGTACTTC.

The chain joins TRBV25-1 to TRBJ2-3, with 9 bases lining up with TRBD1. Germline V gene lookup returns CDR1 MGHDK and CDR2 SYGVNS. The J segment lost 1 base and the V segment lost 2 bases, leaving 7 bases of the junction unmatched. The CDR3 loop spans 17 amino acids. The CDR3 nucleotides read TGTGCCAGCAGTGAACTCGACAGGGGGTGGGGCACAGATACGCAGTATTTT. Protein product: CASSELDRGWGTDTQYF.

V usage is TRBV7-6 and J usage is TRBJ2-5; 7 bases map to TRBD2. V lost 0 bases and J lost 4; bases outside the gene matches: 8. Germline V gene sequence: CDR1 SGHVS, CDR2 FNYEAQ. The length of the CDR3 is 16 residues. The CDR3: CASSLASGLRRETQYF. The CDR3 nucleotides are TGTGCCAGCAGCTTAGCTAGCGGGTTGAGGAGAGAGACCCAGTACTTC.

The gene calls are TRBV5-6 and TRBJ1-1; no definite D call. V was pared by 4 bases and J by 5 bases, with 15 bases between. Germline assignment: CDR1 SGHDT and CDR2 YYEEEE. CDR3 length equals 14 residues. The CDR3 loop is CASSLSGWKTEAFF. The CDR3 region has the DNA TGTGCCAGCAGCCTAAGCGGATGGAAAACTGAAGCTTTCTTT.

The sample holds one count of this clone. The rearrangement joins TRBV6-1 to TRBJ2-7; possibly TRBD1 for D (5 bases). In germline, CDR1 is MNHNS, CDR2 SASEGT. V was cut by 6 bases and J by 7 bases, with 16 bases left in between. The CDR3 sequence is 13 residues long. For the CDR3, the DNA is TGTGCCAGCAGACCAAAAGGGGCGCGAGAGCAGTACTTC. Its translation: CASRPKGAREQYF.

The J gene is TRBJ1-5, the V gene TRBV19; TRBD1 aligns across 8 bases. Germline CDR1 LNHDA, CDR2 SQIVND (reference sequence). This CDR3 contains 15 residues. V was clipped by 5 bases and J by 6 bases; unmatched bases: 9. The CDR3, as DNA: TGTGCCAGTAGTCAGACAGGGGTTTCCGGTCAGCCCCAGCATTTT. This codes for CASSQTGVSGQPQHF.

The chain combines TRBV5-1 with TRBJ2-7; 8 bases line up with TRBD1. Trimming removed 0 bases from V and 2 bases from J; junction bases left unmatched: 10. CDR3 length equals 17 residues. Per the germline V gene, CDR1 is SGHRS and CDR2 is YFSETQ. CDR3 in DNA: TGCGCCAGCAGCTTGGCGACAGGGGAATATCGGGCCTACGAGCAGTACTTC. Encoded protein: CASSLATGEYRAYEQYF.

This clone has more than one count but fewer than ten. The chain couples TRBV2 to TRBJ1-1; D remains unclear. The CDR3 loop spans 14 amino acids. CDR1 is SNHLY and CDR2 is FYNNEI in the germline V gene. With 2 bases removed from V and 1 base from J, the gap between germline ends came to 8 bases. In DNA form, the CDR3 reads TGTGCCAGCAGTGAACGCCTGACGAACACTGAAGCTTTCTTT. It yields the protein CASSERLTNTEAFF. The full variable domain, completed using reference TRBV2 and TRBJ1-1, is EPEVTQTPSHQVTQMGQEVILRCVPISNHLYFYWYRQILGQKVEFLVSFYNNEISEKSEIFDDQFSVERPDGSNFTLKIRSTKLEDSAMYFCASSERLTNTEAFFGQGTRLTVV.

The chain carries TRBV6-5 and TRBJ2-7, with 9 bases lining up with TRBD2. The CDR3 covers 15 residues. Trimming removed 0 bases from V and 5 bases from J; junction bases left unmatched: 5. Germline CDR1 is MNHEY and CDR2 is SVGAGI. The CDR3 here is CASSYSIAGVHEQYF. The CDR3, as DNA: TGTGCCAGCAGTTACTCGATAGCGGGAGTCCACGAGCAGTACTTC.

This chain connects TRBV28 to TRBJ1-1; D not resolved. CDR3 length: 16 amino acids. Trimming pared 4 bases from V and 4 bases from J, leaving 19 bases between. Germline CDR1 and CDR2: MDHEN and SYDVKM. The CDR3 sequence is CASSYFGPPVGTEAFF. In nucleotides, the CDR3 is TGTGCCAGCAGTTATTTTGGGCCCCCTGTGGGCACTGAAGCTTTCTTT.

As regards this clone: The same CDR3 also results from other DNA sequences found in this sample. The genes are TRBV7-8 and TRBJ2-7; D not resolved. CDR1 and CDR2 from the germline V gene are SGHVS and FQNEAQ. This CDR3 has 13 amino acids. Between the trimmed V and J ends, which lost 6 bases and 5 bases, there was a span of 14 bases. The CDR3 nucleotides read TGTGCCAGCAGACAAGGGAATTATAACGAGCAGTACTTC. Its protein product is CASRQGNYNEQYF.